This T cell receptor beta chain was profiled in a study of T cells in Graves' hyperthyroidism and ophthalmopathy. There were TCR beta CDR3 regions amplified from RNA transcripts. In the first-round RT-PCR of the TCR CDR3, the HTBI primer set was used. TCRdb reanalysed the multiplex PCR reads using MiXCR and keeps one entry per CDR3 protein. The sample records around 570,000 distinct CDR3 sequences, about 20% being singletons. This clonotype came up many times. The origin of this receptor is a man aged 40-55 years with Graves' ophthalmopathy. The sequenced material came from blood.

The DNA for the CDR3 is TGTGCCAGCAGCTTAATGGGGGGCACCGGGGAGCTGTTTTTT. Encoded protein: CASSLMGGTGELFF. This chain connects TRBV7-3 to TRBJ2-2; D possibly corresponds to TRBD2 (6 bases). V was trimmed by 1 base and J by 4 bases, leaving 7 bases between them. This CDR3 comprises 14 residues. The germline gives CDR1 SGHTA, CDR2 FQGTGA.